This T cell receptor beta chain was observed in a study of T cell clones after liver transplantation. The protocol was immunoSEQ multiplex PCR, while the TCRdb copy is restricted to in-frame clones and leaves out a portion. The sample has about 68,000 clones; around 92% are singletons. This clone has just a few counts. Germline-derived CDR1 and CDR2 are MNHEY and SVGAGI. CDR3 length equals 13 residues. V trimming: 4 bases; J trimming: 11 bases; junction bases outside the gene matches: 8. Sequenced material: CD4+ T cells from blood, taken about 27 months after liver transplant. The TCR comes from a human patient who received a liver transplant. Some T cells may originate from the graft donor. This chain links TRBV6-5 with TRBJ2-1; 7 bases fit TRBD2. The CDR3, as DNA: TGTGCCAGCAGTTCCCCGCCCAGCGGGAAGCAGTTCTTC. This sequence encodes CASSSPPSGKQFF.